The 27 T cell receptor beta chains in this list originate from one sample, sequenced in a study of beta chain features in type 1 diabetes (dated by TCRdb to the late 2010s). The library was generated by the immunoSEQ multiplex PCR assay. All of the isolated RNA was reverse transcribed with the High Capacity cDNA Reverse Transcription Kit, so expressed TCRB transcripts were sequenced. The table was pulled from immuneACCESS by TCRdb, which kept in-frame rearrangements only. Such tables lose some clones; where checked, under half of the loss comes from unresolved V genes, and the rest has no known cause. The sample contains around 150,000 clones, approximately 8.1% of them found a single time. Together, the top ten hold about 0.6% of the sample. Sequences were obtained from central memory CD4+ T cells from blood. The source of these receptors is a man aged 18 to 29 in good health.

This clone was found a few times. The chain has TRBV30 and TRBJ1-3; tentatively, D is TRBD1 (5 bases). The CDR3 length is 15 residues. The ends were cut back, 3 bases at V and 3 bases at J, with 15 bases in the middle. Germline loops: CDR1 GTSNPN, CDR2 SVGIG (reference sequence). The CDR3 region is CAWRVPRDRGNTIYF. The CDR3, as DNA: TGTGCCTGGAGGGTACCCAGGGATCGTGGAAACACCATATATTTT. Combining the CDR3 with reference TRBV30 and TRBJ1-3 gives the whole variable domain SQTIHQWPATLVQPVGSPLSLECTVEGTSNPNLYWYRQAAGRGLQLLFYSVGIGQISSEVPQNLSASRPQDRQFILSSKKLLLSDSGFYLCAWRVPRDRGNTIYFGEGSWLTVV.

This clone was detected a few times. One end of the junction is discordant with germline, which a read error may explain. The rearrangement links TRBV5-1 to TRBJ2-3; 9 nucleotides align to TRBD1. The CDR3 length is 15 residues. Per germline, CDR1 SGHRS and CDR2 YFSETQ. CDR3 in DNA: TGTGCCAGCAGCCCAAGGACAGGGGGCACAGATACGCAGTATTTT. Translation gives CASSPRTGGTDTQYF.

This chain uses TRBV5-4 with TRBJ2-3, with 11 bases identical to TRBD2. Germline CDR1 reads SGHNT; CDR2 reads YYREEE (reference sequence). V shed 10 bases and J 0 bases; nucleotides not matched to a gene: 13. The CDR3 is 17 amino acids. CDR3 nucleotide sequence: TGTGCCTATCGGGCTAGCGGGGGGCCTACTAGCACAGATACGCAGTATTTT. Protein product: CAYRASGGPTSTDTQYF.

The chain employs TRBV5-1 and TRBJ2-2; D unclear. CDR1 is SGHRS, CDR2 YFSETQ, per germline. Trimming shortened V by 4 bases and J by 4 bases, and 5 bases separated the two germline ends. The CDR3 sequence is 12 residues long. DNA of the CDR3: TGCGCCAGCAGCCCCCTCACCGGGGAGCTGTTTTTT. Translated: CASSPLTGELFF.

The rearrangement joins TRBV28 to TRBJ1-5; D is possibly TRBD1 (5 bases). Germline V lookup: CDR1 MDHEN, CDR2 SYDVKM. The CDR3 sequence is 15 residues long. V was trimmed by 4 bases and J by 6 bases, leaving 16 bases between them. The DNA of the CDR3 is TGTGCCAGCAGTTGGGGCCGGGTGGACGGTCAGCCCCAGCATTTT. Encoded protein: CASSWGRVDGQPQHF.

This clone appeared a few times. J is TRBJ2-5 and V is TRBV7-9; 7 bases map to TRBD2. The J call is doubtful: the DNA matches TRBJ2-7 better. This CDR3 spans 17 amino acids. Germline V gene sequence: CDR1 SEHNR, CDR2 FQNEAQ (reference sequence). This chain's CDR3 is CASSPSARASGSYEQYF. The CDR3 DNA sequence: TGTGCCAGCAGCCCCTCCGCAAGGGCTAGCGGTTCTTACGAGCAGTACTTC.

This clone was counted between two and nine times. The chain has TRBV7-2 and TRBJ1-6; D is unresolved. The CDR3 loop spans 12 amino acids. V shed 2 bases and J shed 11 bases, with 7 bases lying between them. Per germline, CDR1 SGHTA and CDR2 FQGNSA. The CDR3 DNA reads TGTGCCAGCAGCTTAAACGGAGCACCCCTCCACTTT. Residues: CASSLNGAPLHF.

A few counts support this clone. The V and J genes are TRBV7-2 and TRBJ2-5; weak D call: TRBD2 (7 bases). The V end lost 3 bases, the J end lost 5 bases, and 13 bases lay between the germline ends. Germline V CDR1 and CDR2: SGHTA, FQGNSA. The CDR3 extends over 14 amino acids. This CDR3 is CASSFGGAKETQYF. The CDR3 bases are TGTGCCAGCAGCTTTGGGGGGGCGAAGGAGACCCAGTACTTC.

A few counts support this clone. The chain links TRBV28 to TRBJ1-2; D call uncertain. Per the germline V gene, CDR1 is MDHEN and CDR2 is SYDVKM. CDR3 size: 15 residues. Trimming pared 6 bases from V and 2 bases from J, leaving 16 bases between. The CDR3 sequence is CASSRRQVLNYGYTF. The CDR3 DNA is TGTGCCAGCAGCAGAAGACAAGTCCTAAACTATGGCTACACCTTC.

The CDR3 protein is CASRVTPNTGELFF. The CDR3 region has the DNA TGTGCCAGCAGGGTGACACCGAACACCGGGGAGCTGTTTTTT. V and J are TRBV7-2 and TRBJ2-2; D is uncertain. V lost 6 bases, J lost 0 bases, and 8 bases lay in between. The CDR3 runs 14 residues. In germline, CDR1 is SGHTA, CDR2 FQGNSA.

The table lists this clone with a few counts. J is TRBJ2-5 and V is TRBV6-5, with 8 bases aligning to TRBD1. J gave up 1 base and V 10 bases, and 8 bases lay outside the gene matches. The CDR3 covers 14 residues. Germline V CDR1 and CDR2: MNHEY, SVGAGI. This CDR3 is CAIRKDRGQETQYF. CDR3 DNA: TGTGCCATCAGGAAAGACAGGGGCCAAGAGACCCAGTACTTC.

The chain is built from TRBV11-2 and TRBJ2-5, with a possible D match to TRBD1 (6 bases). Germline CDR1 and CDR2: SGHAT and FQNNGV. CDR3 size: 14 residues. The V end was cut by 6 bases, the J end by 6 bases, with 17 bases between. CDR3 sequence (DNA): TGTGCCAGCAGTCAAGCCACAGGGCTAAAGACCCAGTACTTC. The encoded protein is CASSQATGLKTQYF.

Many counts were recorded for this clone. This chain uses TRBV7-2 with TRBJ2-3, with D possibly TRBD2 on 6 matching bases. CDR3 length: 14 amino acids. V lost 5 bases and J 0 bases, leaving 9 bases between the germline ends. Germline V gene sequence: CDR1 SGHTA, CDR2 FQGNSA. The CDR3 DNA reads as TGTGCCAGCAGCCAAACTAGCAGCACAGATACGCAGTATTTT. Translated: CASSQTSSTDTQYF.

This clone was counted a few times. V and J are TRBV7-2 and TRBJ1-2; D is undetermined. Germline CDR1 SGHTA, CDR2 FQGNSA. The germline V and J ends were trimmed by 5 bases and 0 bases, with 7 bases remaining between them. This CDR3 spans 13 amino acids. The CDR3 nucleotides read TGTGCCAGCAGCCCTACCCCTAACTATGGCTACACCTTC. It translates to CASSPTPNYGYTF.

The chain has TRBV5-6 and TRBJ2-1, with 10 bases matching TRBD2. Germline CDR1 reads SGHDT; CDR2 reads YYEEEE. Losses at the gene ends were 3 bases for V and 2 bases for J; bases not matched to a gene: 8. CDR3 size: 17 residues. The CDR3 is CASSYQAGGPPYNEQFF. The CDR3 coding sequence is TGTGCCAGCAGCTACCAAGCGGGGGGGCCCCCCTACAATGAGCAGTTCTTC.

This clone was observed a handful of times. V is TRBV28 and J is TRBJ1-2, with D tentatively TRBD1 (6 bases). The V end lost 3 bases, the J end lost 0 bases, and 20 bases lay between the germline ends. The CDR3 extends over 18 amino acids. The germline gives CDR1 MDHEN, CDR2 SYDVKM. For the CDR3, the DNA is TGTGCCAGCAGTTTTGATGCTCCGGACAGAAAGGCTAACTATGGCTACACCTTC. This gives the protein CASSFDAPDRKANYGYTF.

In this sample, this clone turned up a few times. The genes are TRBV14 and TRBJ1-2, with a tentative D call TRBD1 (5 bases). Germline CDR1 SGHDN, CDR2 FVKESK. V was pared by 4 bases and J by 4 bases, with 16 bases between. The CDR3 covers 15 residues. The CDR3 sequence: CASSRLTGGVYGYTF. The CDR3 DNA reads as TGTGCCAGCAGCCGACTAACGGGAGGGGTCTATGGCTACACCTTC.

This clone was counted only a few times. This chain links TRBV4-2 with TRBJ2-2; no clear D gene. Germline V gene data show CDR1 as LGHNA and CDR2 as YNFKEQ. This CDR3 has 14 amino acids. The ends were cut back, 1 base at V and 3 bases at J, with 6 bases in the middle. CDR3 protein: CASSQVRDTGELFF. The CDR3 coding sequence is TGTGCCAGCAGCCAAGTACGGGACACCGGGGAGCTGTTTTTT.

This clone has at least ten counts. V and J are TRBV4-2 and TRBJ2-5; 7 bases line up with TRBD2. The CDR3 loop spans 15 amino acids. J was trimmed by 3 bases and V by 4 bases; bases with no gene match: 8. CDR1 LGHNA and CDR2 YNFKEQ come from the germline V gene. The chain's CDR3 is CASSPQRAGEETQYF. CDR3 nucleotides: TGTGCCAGCAGCCCACAGAGGGCGGGAGAAGAGACCCAGTACTTC.

This clone was seen only a few times. The V gene is TRBV7-2, the J gene TRBJ2-5; the D gene is possibly TRBD1 (6 bases). The CDR3 extends over 15 amino acids. Germline loops: CDR1 SGHTA, CDR2 FQGNSA. With 1 base removed from V and 2 bases from J, the gap between germline ends came to 11 bases. Here the CDR3 DNA reads TGTGCCAGCAGCTTAGTCGGGACAACGCAAGAGACCCAGTACTTC. Protein sequence: CASSLVGTTQETQYF.

This clone was counted a few times. The V gene is TRBV5-4, the J gene TRBJ2-2; D may be TRBD1 (6 bases). CDR1 and CDR2 from the germline V gene are SGHNT and YYREEE (reference sequence). The CDR3 has 16 amino acids. V lost 4 bases and J lost 0, with 13 bases in between. CDR3 DNA sequence: TGTGCCAGCAGCATGGACAGTACCGCGAACACCGGGGAGCTGTTTTTT. It yields the protein CASSMDSTANTGELFF.

Only a few counts were recorded for this clone. The J gene is TRBJ2-1, the V gene TRBV30; no clear D. Germline V gene sequence: CDR1 GTSNPN, CDR2 SVGIG (reference sequence). Trimming pared 2 bases from V and 5 bases from J, leaving 13 bases between. The CDR3 extends over 14 amino acids. The CDR3 loop reads CAWSIPSGHNEQFF. CDR3 nucleotides: TGTGCCTGGAGTATCCCCTCTGGCCACAATGAGCAGTTCTTC.

This clone was recorded once. The chain links TRBV28 to TRBJ2-4; no clear D gene. Trimming left V 5 bases short and J 9 bases short, with 14 bases between. Germline V gene data show CDR1 as MDHEN and CDR2 as SYDVKM. This CDR3 region has 13 residues. The CDR3 DNA sequence: TGTGCCAGCAGTCTCCCCCCGAGCCCCATTCAGTACTTC. Its translation: CASSLPPSPIQYF.

The V call is TRBV6-4, the J call TRBJ2-1; 9 bases are a match to TRBD1. Germline-derived CDR1 and CDR2 are MRHNA and SNTAGT. This CDR3 comprises 15 residues. After removal of 4 bases from V and 10 bases from J, the junction contained 11 bases not matched to a gene. The CDR3: CASSVVGQGQGEQFF. The CDR3, as DNA: TGTGCCAGCAGTGTGGTGGGACAGGGTCAAGGGGAGCAGTTCTTC.

V usage is TRBV7-3 and J usage is TRBJ2-4, with a possible D match to TRBD1 (6 bases). Germline CDR1 SGHTA, CDR2 FQGTGA. The CDR3 is 14 amino acids. Trimming took 5 bases from V and 1 from J, leaving 9 bases between them. The CDR3 coding sequence is TGTGCCAGCAGCGCAAGGGGGGCCAAAAACATTCAGTACTTC. Its protein is CASSARGAKNIQYF.

This clone has only a few counts. The chain couples TRBV13 to TRBJ1-6; possible D gene TRBD1, 5 bases. V shed 6 bases and J shed 8 bases, with 8 bases lying between them. The CDR3 has 12 amino acids. CDR1 is PRHDT and CDR2 is FYEKMQ in the germline V gene (reference sequence). The CDR3: CASRLTDSPLHF. The CDR3 region has the DNA TGTGCCAGCAGGTTGACAGATTCACCCCTCCACTTT. Complete variable domain (other parts from reference TRBV13 and TRBJ1-6): AAGVIQSPRHLIKEKRETATLKCYPIPRHDTVYWYQQGPGQDPQFLISFYEKMQSDKGSIPDRFSAQQFSDYHSELNMSSLELGDSALYFCASRLTDSPLHFGNGTRLTVT.

In its sample, this clone was seen a few times. The rearrangement links TRBV11-1 to TRBJ1-1; possible D gene TRBD1, 5 bases. Trimming pared 3 bases from V and 1 base from J, leaving 9 bases between. CDR1 and CDR2 (germline): SGHAT, FQDESV (reference sequence). The CDR3 has 14 residues. CDR3 DNA: TGTGCCAGCAGCTTGGCAGGGCCGAACACTGAAGCTTTCTTT. Protein product: CASSLAGPNTEAFF.